One and the same sample provided the 2 T cell receptor beta chains below, sequenced in a study of T cell changes during pregnancy in multiple sclerosis (dated by TCRdb to the late 2010s). Preparation of the library involved the immunoSEQ multiplex PCR assay. In TCRdb, the immuneACCESS table is reduced to in-frame sequences with V and J assigned. These tables do not hold every clone; where another copy was compared, an unresolved V gene accounts for under half, and the others remain unexplained. In this sample the table shows under 85,000 clones, about 92% of which occur a single time. 0.2% to 0.25% of the sample comes from the top ten. The sequencing used CD4+ T cells from peripheral blood mononuclear cells, collected before pregnancy. The source is a female donor with multiple sclerosis, enrolled in a pregnancy study.

The DNA for the CDR3 is TGTGCCTCACACCCCGCCCTAGGACAGGCTTATGGCTACACCTTC. As protein: CASHPALGQAYGYTF. This chain joins TRBV30 and TRBJ1-2; 7 nucleotides align to TRBD1. The CDR3 loop spans 15 amino acids. CDR1 is GTSNPN and CDR2 is SVGIG in the germline V gene (reference sequence). Trimming at V came to 7 bases and at J to 5 bases, leaving 16 bases not matched to a gene.

The CDR3: CASSLYTGGALSGWPLHF. Here the CDR3 DNA reads TGTGCCAGCAGTTTATATACAGGGGGGGCTCTGTCTGGTTGGCCCCTCCACTTT. The chain has TRBV27 and TRBJ1-6, with 8 positions matching TRBD1. CDR1 is MNHEY, CDR2 SMNVEV, per germline (reference sequence). The V and J ends lost 1 base and 13 bases, in that order; junction bases with no gene match: 18. The CDR3 has 18 residues.